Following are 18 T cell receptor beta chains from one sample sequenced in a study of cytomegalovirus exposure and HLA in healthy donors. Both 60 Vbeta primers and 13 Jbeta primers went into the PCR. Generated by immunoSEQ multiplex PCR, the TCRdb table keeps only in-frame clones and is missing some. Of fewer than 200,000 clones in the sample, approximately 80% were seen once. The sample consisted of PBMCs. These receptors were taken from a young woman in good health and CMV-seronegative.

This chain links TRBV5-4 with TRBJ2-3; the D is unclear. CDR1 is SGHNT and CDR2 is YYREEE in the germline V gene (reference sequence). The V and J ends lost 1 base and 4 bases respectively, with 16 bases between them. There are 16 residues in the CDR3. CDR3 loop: CASSLNLRVSPDTQYF. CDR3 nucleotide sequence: TGTGCCAGCAGCTTGAACCTCCGAGTTAGTCCAGATACGCAGTATTTT.

The CDR3 nucleotides read TGTGCCAGCAGTTCTTCAGGGGCGGGCACAGATACGCAGTATTTT. Protein: CASSSSGAGTDTQYF. This chain joins TRBV28 and TRBJ2-3; D perhaps matches TRBD1 (6 bases). The CDR3 length is 15 residues. V was shortened by 4 bases and J by 1 base, with 12 bases between the two germline ends. Germline loops: CDR1 MDHEN, CDR2 SYDVKM.

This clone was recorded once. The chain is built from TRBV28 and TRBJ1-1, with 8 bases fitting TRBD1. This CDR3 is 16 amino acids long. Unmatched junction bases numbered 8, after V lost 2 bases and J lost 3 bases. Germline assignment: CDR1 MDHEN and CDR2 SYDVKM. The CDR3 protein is CASSLIARGQDTEAFF. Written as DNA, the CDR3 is TGTGCCAGCAGTTTAATAGCCAGGGGGCAAGACACTGAAGCTTTCTTT.

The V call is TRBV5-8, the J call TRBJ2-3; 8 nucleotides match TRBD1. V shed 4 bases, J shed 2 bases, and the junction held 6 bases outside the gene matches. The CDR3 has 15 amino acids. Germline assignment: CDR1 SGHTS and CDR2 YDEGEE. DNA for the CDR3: TGTGCCAGCAGCCCCGGGACAGGTATCACAGATACGCAGTATTTT. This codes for CASSPGTGITDTQYF.

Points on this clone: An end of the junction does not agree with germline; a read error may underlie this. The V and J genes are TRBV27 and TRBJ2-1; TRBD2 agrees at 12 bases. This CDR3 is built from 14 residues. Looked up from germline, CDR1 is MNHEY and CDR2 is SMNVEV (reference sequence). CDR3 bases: TGTGCCAGCAGTTTCTCGGCTAGCGGGAGGGTTGGGATCTTC. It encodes CASSFSASGRVGIF.

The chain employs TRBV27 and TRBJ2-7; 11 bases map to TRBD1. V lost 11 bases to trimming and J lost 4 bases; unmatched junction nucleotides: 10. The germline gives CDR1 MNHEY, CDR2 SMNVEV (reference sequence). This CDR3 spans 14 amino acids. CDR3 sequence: CASGQGAFAYEQYF. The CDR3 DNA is TGTGCCTCCGGACAGGGGGCATTCGCGTACGAGCAGTACTTC.

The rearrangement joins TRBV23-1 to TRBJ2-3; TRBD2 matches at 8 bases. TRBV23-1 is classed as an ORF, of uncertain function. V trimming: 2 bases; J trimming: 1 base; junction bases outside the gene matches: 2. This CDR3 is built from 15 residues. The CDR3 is CASSQRREGTDTQYF. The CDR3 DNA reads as TGCGCCAGCAGTCAACGGCGGGAGGGCACAGATACGCAGTATTTT.

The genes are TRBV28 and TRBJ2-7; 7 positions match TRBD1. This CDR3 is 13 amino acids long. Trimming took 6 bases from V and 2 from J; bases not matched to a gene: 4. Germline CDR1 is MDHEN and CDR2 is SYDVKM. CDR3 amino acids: CASRTRGTYEQYF. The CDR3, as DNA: TGTGCCAGCAGAACCAGGGGGACCTACGAGCAGTACTTC.

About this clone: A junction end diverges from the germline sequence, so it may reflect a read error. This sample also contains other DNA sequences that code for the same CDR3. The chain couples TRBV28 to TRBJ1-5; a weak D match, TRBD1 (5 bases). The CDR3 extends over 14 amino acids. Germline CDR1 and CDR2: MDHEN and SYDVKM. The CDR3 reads CASSLRRVNQPQHF. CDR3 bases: TGTGCCAGCAGTTTACGCAGGGTCAATCAGCCCCAGCACTTT.

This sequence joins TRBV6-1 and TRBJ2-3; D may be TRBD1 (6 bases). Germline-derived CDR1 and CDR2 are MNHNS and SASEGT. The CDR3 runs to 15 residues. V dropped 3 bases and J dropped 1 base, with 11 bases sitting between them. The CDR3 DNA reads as TGTGCCAGCAGTGACTTACAGGGTGGCACAGATACGCAGTATTTT. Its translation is CASSDLQGGTDTQYF.

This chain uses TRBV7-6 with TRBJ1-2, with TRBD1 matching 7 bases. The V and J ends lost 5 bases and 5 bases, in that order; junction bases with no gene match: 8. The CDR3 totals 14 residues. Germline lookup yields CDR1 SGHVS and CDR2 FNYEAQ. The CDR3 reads CASSLGTDAYGYTF. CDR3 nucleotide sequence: TGTGCCAGCAGCCTCGGGACAGACGCATATGGCTACACCTTC.

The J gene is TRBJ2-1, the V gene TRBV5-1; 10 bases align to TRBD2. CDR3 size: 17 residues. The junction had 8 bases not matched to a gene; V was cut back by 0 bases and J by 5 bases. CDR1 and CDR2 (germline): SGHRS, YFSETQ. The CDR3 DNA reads TGCGCCAGCAGCTTGGGGCCGCTAGCGGGAGTGAACAATGAGCAGTTCTTC. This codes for CASSLGPLAGVNNEQFF.

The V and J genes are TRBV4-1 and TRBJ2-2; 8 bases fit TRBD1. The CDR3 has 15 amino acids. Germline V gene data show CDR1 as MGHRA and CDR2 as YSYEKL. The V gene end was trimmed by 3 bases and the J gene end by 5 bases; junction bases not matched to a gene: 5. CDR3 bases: TGCGCCAGCAGCCAGAATCAGGGGGCTACCGGGGAGCTGTTTTTT. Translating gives CASSQNQGATGELFF.

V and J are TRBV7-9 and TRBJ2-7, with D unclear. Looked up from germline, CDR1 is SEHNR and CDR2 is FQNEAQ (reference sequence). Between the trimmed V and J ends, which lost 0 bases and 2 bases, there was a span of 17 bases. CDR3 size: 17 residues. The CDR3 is CASSLADWRIDAYEQYF. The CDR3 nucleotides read TGTGCCAGCAGCTTAGCGGATTGGCGGATTGATGCCTACGAGCAGTACTTC.

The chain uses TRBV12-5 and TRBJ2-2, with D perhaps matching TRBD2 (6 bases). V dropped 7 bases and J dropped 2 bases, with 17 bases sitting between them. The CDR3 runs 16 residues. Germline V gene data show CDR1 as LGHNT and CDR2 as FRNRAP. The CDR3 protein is CASALGSGGNTGELFF. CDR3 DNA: TGTGCTAGTGCCCTAGGGTCCGGGGGAAACACCGGGGAGCTGTTTTTT.

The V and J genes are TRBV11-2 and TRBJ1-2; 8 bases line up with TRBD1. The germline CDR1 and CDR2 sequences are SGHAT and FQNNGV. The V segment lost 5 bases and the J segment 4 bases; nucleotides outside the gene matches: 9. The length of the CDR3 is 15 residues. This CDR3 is CASSQGQGGFYGYTF. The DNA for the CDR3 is TGTGCCAGCAGCCAAGGACAGGGAGGATTCTATGGCTACACCTTC.

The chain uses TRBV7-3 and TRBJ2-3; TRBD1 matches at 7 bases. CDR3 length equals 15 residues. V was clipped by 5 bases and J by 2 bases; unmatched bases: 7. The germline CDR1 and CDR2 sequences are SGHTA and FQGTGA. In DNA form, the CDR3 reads TGTGCCAGCAGCCGACAGGGCGGGTTCACAGATACGCAGTATTTT. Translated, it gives CASSRQGGFTDTQYF.

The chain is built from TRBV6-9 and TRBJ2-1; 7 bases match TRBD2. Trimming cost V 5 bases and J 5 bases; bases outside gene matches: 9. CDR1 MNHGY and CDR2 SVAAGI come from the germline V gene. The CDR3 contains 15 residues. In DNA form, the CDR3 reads TGTGCCAGCAGTAAAAACGCGGGAGTGAACAATGAGCAGTTCTTC. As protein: CASSKNAGVNNEQFF.